Below, 20 T cell receptor beta chains from the same sample are listed, as sequenced in a study of identical twins. One entry per CDR3 protein, called by TCRdb with MiXCR from the 5' RACE reads. The data show a few hundred thousand distinct CDR3 sequences, approximately 10% seen once. The source material was memory T cells sorted from blood. The receptors derive from a man between 45 and 60 years old in good health.

This clonotype was observed many times. This chain joins TRBV3-1 and TRBJ2-1; 8 nucleotides align to TRBD2. This CDR3 has 15 residues. V shed 1 base and J 7 bases; nucleotides not matched to a gene: 6. Germline loops: CDR1 LGHDT, CDR2 YNNKEL (reference sequence). The CDR3 DNA is TGTGCCAGCAGCCAAGCAGCGGGAGAGTGGAATGAGCAGTTCTTC. It specifies CASSQAAGEWNEQFF.

The gene calls are TRBV6-2 or TRBV6-3 and TRBJ2-1; no clear D. CDR3 size: 14 residues. Germline lookup yields CDR1 MNHEY and CDR2 SVGEGT. Deletions cut 8 bases from V and 10 bases from J, with 21 bases between. CDR3 DNA sequence: TGTGCCAGCCGAAACGAAAAGGCCCCCTGGGAGCAGTTCTTC. This translates into CASRNEKAPWEQFF.

V usage is TRBV7-9 and J usage is TRBJ1-1; tentative D call: TRBD1 (6 bases). The germline V gene has CDR1 SEHNR and CDR2 FQNEAQ (reference sequence). V was trimmed by 3 bases and J by 5 bases, leaving 13 bases between them. The length of the CDR3 is 14 residues. The CDR3 reads CASSLAGVGTEAFF. CDR3 DNA: TGTGCCAGCAGCTTGGCAGGGGTAGGTACTGAAGCTTTCTTT.

This clonotype was seen a few times. The CDR3 reads CASTYSGGQQETQYF. The CDR3 DNA sequence: TGTGCCAGCACTTATAGCGGGGGGCAACAAGAGACCCAGTACTTC. The rearrangement uses TRBV12-3 or TRBV12-4 and TRBJ2-5; 10 bases are a match to TRBD2. The CDR3 is made up of 15 amino acids. With V trimmed by 7 bases and J by 2 bases, 7 bases remained unmatched.

This clonotype was seen many times. This chain links TRBV2 with TRBJ2-5; 7 bases map to TRBD1. After removal of 5 bases from V and 0 bases from J, the junction contained 6 bases not matched to a gene. The length of the CDR3 is 15 residues. From germline, CDR1 is SNHLY and CDR2 FYNNEI. The CDR3 is CASSSGTEDQETQYF. CDR3 coding DNA: TGTGCCAGCAGTTCTGGGACAGAAGACCAAGAGACCCAGTACTTC.

The chain joins TRBV20-1 to TRBJ2-2; D unresolved. The CDR3 runs to 17 residues. Per germline, CDR1 DFQATT and CDR2 SNEGSKA (reference sequence). Trimming took 5 bases from V and 0 from J, leaving 19 bases between them. The CDR3 DNA sequence: TGCAGTGCTCCGGGCTCGGCAAACCGGCCGAACACCGGGGAGCTGTTTTTT. It encodes CSAPGSANRPNTGELFF.

This clonotype was detected only a few times. V usage is TRBV9 and J usage is TRBJ2-2; no reliable D call. The germline V gene encodes CDR1 SGDLS and CDR2 YYNGEE. The CDR3 covers 13 residues. Trimming pared 0 bases from V and 6 bases from J, leaving 6 bases between. The CDR3 protein is CASSVVFPGELFF. DNA of the CDR3: TGTGCCAGCAGCGTAGTCTTCCCCGGGGAGCTGTTTTTT.

This clonotype was recorded at least ten times. The chain is built from TRBV5-1 and TRBJ1-5; 7 nucleotides line up with TRBD1. Germline loops: CDR1 SGHRS, CDR2 YFSETQ. After removal of 4 bases from V and 1 base from J, the junction contained 8 bases not matched to a gene. The CDR3 runs 16 residues. Written as DNA, the CDR3 is TGCGCCAGCAGCCCTGAACCGGGACAGAGCAATCAGCCCCAGCATTTT. Translation: CASSPEPGQSNQPQHF.

The sample holds many counts of this clonotype. The V call is TRBV20-1, the J call TRBJ2-3; unclear D gene. Germline values: CDR1 DFQATT, CDR2 SNEGSKA (reference sequence). Trimming took off 3 bases at V and 0 bases at J, with 7 bases between the two ends. This CDR3 has 13 amino acids. The CDR3, as DNA: TGCAGTGCTAGGCAGTCTAGCACAGATACGCAGTATTTT. Translated, it gives CSARQSSTDTQYF.

The V and J genes are TRBV20-1 and TRBJ2-4; D unclear. V dropped 3 bases and J dropped 0 bases, with 6 bases sitting between them. CDR1 and CDR2 from the germline V gene are DFQATT and SNEGSKA (reference sequence). The CDR3 has 13 amino acids. In nucleotides, the CDR3 is TGCAGTGCTAGGAGTATAGCCAAAAACATTCAGTACTTC. This codes for CSARSIAKNIQYF.

This chain joins TRBV7-2 and TRBJ2-7; D is uncertain. V was trimmed by 7 bases and J by 3 bases, leaving 19 bases between them. Germline V lookup: CDR1 SGHTA, CDR2 FQGNSA. There are 15 residues in the CDR3. The CDR3 protein is CASKRGGVLDYEQYF. Here the CDR3 DNA reads TGTGCCAGCAAACGCGGTGGGGTGCTCGACTACGAGCAGTACTTC.

The V and J genes are TRBV7-2 and TRBJ2-4; TRBD1 might be the D (6 bases). V lost 4 bases and J 4 bases, leaving 20 bases between the germline ends. This CDR3 contains 17 residues. CDR1 is SGHTA, CDR2 FQGNSA, per germline. The CDR3 DNA reads as TGTGCCAGCAGCTCCCCGACAGGCCCCCTCGGGAAAAACATTCAGTACTTC. This translates into CASSSPTGPLGKNIQYF.

A few counts support this clonotype. The V call is TRBV7-2, the J call TRBJ1-1; D ambiguous. This CDR3 is 14 amino acids long. Germline values: CDR1 SGHTA, CDR2 FQGNSA. Between the trimmed V and J ends, which lost 4 bases and 4 bases, there was a span of 13 bases. This chain's CDR3 is CASSSPGGVTEAFF. The DNA for the CDR3 is TGTGCCAGCAGCTCCCCTGGTGGGGTCACTGAAGCTTTCTTT.

This clonotype was counted between two and nine times. The rearrangement uses TRBV29-1 and TRBJ2-6; a possible D gene is TRBD1 (5 bases). CDR1 SQVTM and CDR2 ANQGSEA come from the germline V gene. CDR3 length equals 15 residues. V dropped 4 bases and J dropped 3 bases, with 13 bases sitting between them. The DNA for the CDR3 is TGCAGCGTTGCCCAGGGTTTAGGTGGGGCCAACGTCCTGACTTTC. Translated, it gives CSVAQGLGGANVLTF.

The sample holds a few counts of this clonotype. This chain connects TRBV2 to TRBJ1-1; D ambiguous. Between the trimmed V and J ends, which lost 7 bases and 1 base, there was a span of 13 bases. The CDR3 is made up of 14 amino acids. Germline CDR1 SNHLY, CDR2 FYNNEI. The CDR3 DNA sequence: TGTGCCAGCAAAGTCCCCCTAGGGAACACTGAAGCTTTCTTT. Encoded protein: CASKVPLGNTEAFF.

This chain connects TRBV2 to TRBJ2-2; a weak D match, TRBD2 (5 bases). V dropped 6 bases and J dropped 3 bases, with 14 bases sitting between them. The CDR3 sequence is 15 residues long. The germline gives CDR1 SNHLY, CDR2 FYNNEI. The CDR3 nucleotides are TGTGCCAGCAGGGGTGATACTAGTTACACCGGGGAGCTGTTTTTT. This sequence encodes CASRGDTSYTGELFF.

This clonotype has a count of ten or more. CDR3 loop: CASSPQRGGRYNEQFF. CDR3 nucleotide sequence: TGTGCCAGCAGCCCCCAGCGGGGGGGCCGATACAATGAGCAGTTCTTC. This chain links TRBV3-1 with TRBJ2-1, with 10 bases matching TRBD2. This CDR3 region has 16 residues. Germline CDR1 LGHDT, CDR2 YNNKEL (reference sequence). The V gene end was trimmed by 4 bases and the J gene end by 4 bases; junction bases not matched to a gene: 7.

Ten or more counts support this clonotype. CDR3 in amino acids: CASSLDKGYTF. In DNA, the CDR3 is TGTGCCAGCAGCTTAGACAAGGGCTACACCTTC. The J gene is TRBJ1-2, the V gene TRBV7-2; D remains ambiguous. Trimming removed 1 base from V and 8 bases from J, with 5 bases in between. The CDR3 extends over 11 amino acids. Germline V gene sequence: CDR1 SGHTA, CDR2 FQGNSA.

This clonotype was found many times. The J gene is TRBJ2-7, the V gene TRBV9; 11 bases match TRBD1. Germline V gene sequence: CDR1 SGDLS, CDR2 YYNGEE. This CDR3 is 15 amino acids long. After removal of 3 bases from V and 3 bases from J, the junction contained 5 bases not matched to a gene. The DNA for the CDR3 is TGTGCCAGCAGCGCCGGACAGGGGGCAGTCTACGAGCAGTACTTC. Its translation: CASSAGQGAVYEQYF.

This clonotype occurred once. A much bigger clone sits one base away, suggesting this may be a read error. The chain uses TRBV20-1 and TRBJ1-3; a weak D match, TRBD1 (5 bases). The CDR3 runs to 16 residues. Germline lookup yields CDR1 DFQATT and CDR2 SNEGSKA (reference sequence). The chain's CDR3 is CSAKPSGTFSGNTLYF. The CDR3 DNA reads TGCAGTGCTAAGCCGTCAGGGACTTTCTCTGGAAACACCTTATATTTT.